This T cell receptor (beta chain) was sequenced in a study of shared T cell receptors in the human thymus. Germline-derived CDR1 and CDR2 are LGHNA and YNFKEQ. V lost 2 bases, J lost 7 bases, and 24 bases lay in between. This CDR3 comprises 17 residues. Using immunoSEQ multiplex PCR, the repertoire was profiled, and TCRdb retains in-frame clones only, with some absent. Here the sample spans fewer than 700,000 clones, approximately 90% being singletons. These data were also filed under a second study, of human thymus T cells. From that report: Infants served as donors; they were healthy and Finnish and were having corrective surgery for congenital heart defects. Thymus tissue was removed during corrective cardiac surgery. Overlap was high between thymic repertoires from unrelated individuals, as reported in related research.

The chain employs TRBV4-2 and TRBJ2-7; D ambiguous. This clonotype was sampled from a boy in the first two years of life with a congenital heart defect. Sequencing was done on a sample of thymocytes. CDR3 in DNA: TGTGCCAGCAGCCAACCCACGGTCCGAGGAATCTACTGTGAGCAGTACTTC. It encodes CASSQPTVRGIYCEQYF.